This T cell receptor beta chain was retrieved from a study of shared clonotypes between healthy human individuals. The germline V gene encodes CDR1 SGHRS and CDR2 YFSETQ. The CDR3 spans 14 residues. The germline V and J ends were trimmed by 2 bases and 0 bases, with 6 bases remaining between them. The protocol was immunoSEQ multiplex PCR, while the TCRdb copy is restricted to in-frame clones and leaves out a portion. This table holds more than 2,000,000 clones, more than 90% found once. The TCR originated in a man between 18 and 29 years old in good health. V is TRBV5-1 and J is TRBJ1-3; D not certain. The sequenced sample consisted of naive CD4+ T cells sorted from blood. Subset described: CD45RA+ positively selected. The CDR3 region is CASSFDTSGNTIYF. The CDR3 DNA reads TGCGCCAGCAGCTTTGACACCTCTGGAAACACCATATATTTT.